The sequence of this TCR beta chain was determined in a study of cytomegalovirus exposure and HLA in healthy donors. In the PCR, 60 Vbeta and 13 Jbeta primers were used. Sequencing was performed with immunoSEQ multiplex PCR; in TCRdb, only in-frame clones are kept and a portion is missing. The sample shows 100,000 to 150,000 clones, over 65% of them seen only once. Whole-study results and caveats: Later work found that TCR association rates differed between HLA loci; DRB1 had the most and HLA-C the fewest.

Concerning this clone: Its antigen is unidentified.

Trimming took 5 bases from V and 3 from J, leaving 13 bases between them. The V gene's germline CDR1 is SGHDN and CDR2 FVKESK. This CDR3 is built from 14 residues. The sequence was obtained from a man aged 18-30 years in good health and CMV-seronegative. The chain has TRBV14 and TRBJ1-1; D is perhaps TRBD1 (6 bases). Sequencing was done on a sample of PBMCs. CDR3 nucleotides: TGTGCCAGCAGCTTCAGGGGAAGGGACACTGAAGCTTTCTTT. It translates to CASSFRGRDTEAFF.